The 2 T cell receptor beta chains below come from one sample, sequenced in a study of Ad26.COV2.S vaccination and SARS-CoV-2 variants. This table comes from immunoSEQ multiplex PCR, and its TCRdb copy is limited to in-frame clones, with some not included. The table includes 510,000 or so clones, around nine tenths detected once. The treatment here: roughly 19 received Ad26.COV2.S at low or high dose, single or two shots; about five received placebo; per-sample allocation not given. Sampling was performed 63 days after the first vaccine or placebo injection. The sequences come from peripheral blood, collected in a trial of Ad26.COV2.S vaccine versus placebo. Every receptor here comes from a person between 18 and 65 years old who received the Ad26.COV2.S COVID-19 vaccine or a placebo.

The chain has TRBV7-9 and TRBJ2-7; 8 nucleotides match TRBD2. After removal of 6 bases from V and 2 bases from J, the junction contained 3 bases not matched to a gene. This CDR3 has 13 amino acids. Germline V CDR1 and CDR2: SEHNR, FQNEAQ (reference sequence). CDR3 in amino acids: CASRTSGTYEQYF. The CDR3 bases are TGTGCCAGCAGAACTAGCGGCACCTACGAGCAGTACTTC. Full variable domain (outside the CDR3, taken from reference TRBV7-9 and TRBJ2-7): DTGVSQNPRHKITKRGQNVTFRCDPISEHNRLYWYRQTLGQGPEFLTYFQNEAQLEKSRLLSDRFSAERPKGSFSTLEIQRTEQGDSAMYLCASRTSGTYEQYFGPGTRLTVT.

The chain recombines TRBV4-2 with TRBJ1-2; D possibly corresponds to TRBD1 (6 bases). The CDR3 totals 15 residues. Trimming pared 3 bases from V and 2 bases from J, leaving 13 bases between. Germline V CDR1 and CDR2: LGHNA, YNFKEQ. The CDR3 is CASSQAQGGNYGYTF. In DNA form, the CDR3 reads TGTGCCAGCAGCCAGGCACAAGGGGGAAACTATGGCTACACCTTC.